The present TCR beta chain was sequenced within a study of blood T cell repertoires in COVID-19. Study-wide context: Sources were T cells, B-cell-depleted T cells, or PBMCs; the material itself was cDNA or gDNA.

Original data processing: Scientists estimated how many nucleated cells there were by amplifying reference gene primers. TCRdb's copy holds only in-frame clones and misses some; the assay was immunoSEQ multiplex PCR. The V and J calls and clone size are taken from that table; D and trimming were inferred from the DNA. This sample yields approximately 26,000 clones, of which roughly 85% are seen a single time; roughly 30% belongs to the top ten. J was trimmed by 2 bases and V by 5 bases; bases with no gene match: 14. Germline-derived CDR1 and CDR2 are SGHVS and FNYEAQ. CDR3 length equals 18 residues. Source material: peripheral blood. The source of this sequence is a human donor in a cohort sampled during active COVID-19. V is TRBV7-6 and J is TRBJ1-5; 8 nucleotides agree with TRBD1. The CDR3 here is CASSPGGGVEGGNQPQHF. The CDR3 DNA reads as TGTGCCAGCAGCCCAGGGGGCGGGGTTGAAGGTGGCAATCAGCCCCAGCATTTT.